Listed below are T cell receptor beta chains from one sample, sequenced in a study of CD8 T cells in ankylosing spondylitis. TCRdb passed the 5' RACE reads through MiXCR, listing each CDR3 protein once. The sample contains roughly 700,000 distinct CDR3 sequences, 19% of which appear only once. The sequencing sample was made of blood, either unsorted or a sorted T cell fraction (not recorded which). These TCRs come from a male donor with ankylosing spondylitis. The CDR3 runs from the conserved cysteine through the conserved F or W. A D gene is named only where the DNA matches it firmly. Clone size appears in some rows only: once, few, many, or a class for an expanded clone.

abundance	v_gene	j_gene	d_gene	CDR3aa	CDR3nt
NA	TRBV14	TRBJ1-4	NA	CASSHITGSANEKLFF	TGTGCCAGCAGCCACATTACAGGGTCCGCTAATGAAAAACTGTTTTTT
NA	TRBV10-3	TRBJ2-1	TRBD2	CAISPQVSGRGNEQFF	TGTGCCATCAGCCCTCAGGTTAGCGGGAGAGGGAATGAGCAGTTCTTC
NA	TRBV7-3	TRBJ2-2	NA	CASSLQGPASITNTGELFF	TGTGCCAGCAGCTTACAGGGTCCAGCTTCGATCACGAACACCGGGGAGCTGTTTTTT
few	TRBV6-4	TRBJ2-1	TRBD1	CASSDRDSNEQFF	TGTGCCAGCAGTGACCGGGACAGCAATGAGCAGTTCTTC
NA	TRBV3-1	TRBJ2-3	NA	CASSQAGASTDTQYF	TGTGCCAGCAGCCAAGCGGGAGCTAGCACAGATACGCAGTATTTT
NA	TRBV28	TRBJ1-4	TRBD1	CASSYDRGGEKLFF	TGTGCCAGCAGTTACGACAGGGGAGGAGAAAAACTGTTTTTT
few	TRBV10-3	TRBJ2-3	NA	CAISEWSSTDTQYF	TGTGCCATCAGTGAGTGGTCGAGCACAGATACGCAGTATTTT
many	TRBV29-1	TRBJ1-1	TRBD1	CSGGQGGTEAFF	TGCAGTGGGGGACAGGGTGGGACTGAAGCTTTCTTT
few	TRBV12-3/TRBV12-4	TRBJ2-2	NA	CASRNSSNTGELFF	TGTGCCAGCCGTAACAGCTCGAACACCGGGGAGCTGTTTTTT
many	TRBV5-1	TRBJ2-3	TRBD2	CASSPQPAGGDTQYF	TGCGCCAGCAGCCCCCAGCCAGCGGGAGGAGATACGCAGTATTTT
few	TRBV7-9	TRBJ1-4	NA	CASSSGTLLPPNEKLFF	TGTGCCAGCAGCTCCGGGACTCTCTTACCCCCTAATGAAAAACTGTTTTTT
few	TRBV21-1	TRBJ2-7	NA	CASSKATSVYEQYF	TGTGCCAGCAGCAAAGCCACCTCCGTGTACGAGCAGTACTTC
few	TRBV4-1	TRBJ2-7	TRBD2	CASSQEDSGRAGLKQYF	TGCGCCAGCAGCCAAGAAGATAGCGGGAGGGCCGGCCTTAAGCAGTACTTC
few	TRBV7-9	TRBJ2-1	NA	CASSLDHRTAYNEQFF	TGTGCCAGCAGCTTAGATCACAGGACCGCGTACAATGAGCAGTTCTTC
NA	TRBV3-1	TRBJ2-7	NA	CASSFGDSPSYEQYF	TGTGCCAGCAGCTTCGGGGATTCCCCCTCCTACGAGCAGTACTTC
many	TRBV5-1	TRBJ1-1	NA	CAILIGGVNTEAFF	TGCGCCATACTAATTGGGGGAGTGAACACTGAAGCTTTCTTT
few	TRBV5-1	TRBJ1-2	NA	CASSLSGYRDSGYTF	TGCGCCAGCAGCTTATCGGGATACAGGGATTCGGGCTACACCTTC
NA	TRBV24-1	TRBJ2-2	TRBD1	CATSESDRVGNTGELFF	TGTGCCACCAGTGAGTCCGACAGGGTCGGGAACACCGGGGAGCTGTTTTTT
NA	TRBV24-1	TRBJ2-7	NA	CATSDGTSEQYF	TGTGCCACCAGTGATGGGACAAGCGAGCAGTACTTC
few	TRBV7-9	TRBJ2-2	TRBD1	CASSFGDSDRTGELFF	TGTGCCAGCAGCTTTGGGGACAGCGATCGCACCGGGGAGCTGTTTTTT
many	TRBV18	TRBJ1-1	NA	CASSQETVMNTEAFF	TGTGCCAGCTCACAAGAGACAGTGATGAACACTGAAGCTTTCTTT
NA	TRBV7-8	TRBJ2-7	TRBD2	CASSLEASGREQYF	TGTGCCAGCAGCTTAGAGGCTAGCGGGAGGGAGCAGTACTTC
many	TRBV27	TRBJ2-1	NA	CASSLWDGLNEQFF	TGTGCCAGCAGTTTATGGGACGGGCTCAATGAGCAGTTCTTC
few	TRBV6-2/TRBV6-3	TRBJ2-5	NA	CASRPTEETQYF	TGTGCCAGCAGGCCTACAGAAGAGACCCAGTACTTC
few	TRBV10-3	TRBJ1-1	NA	CATTGDAGFTEAFF	TGTGCCACCACTGGGGACGCTGGTTTCACTGAAGCTTTCTTT
few	TRBV11-2	TRBJ1-2	NA	CASSSTSGDGYTF	TGTGCCAGCAGCTCAACCTCAGGGGATGGCTACACCTTC
NA	TRBV7-2	TRBJ1-2	NA	CASSQRGGITNYGYTF	TGTGCCAGCAGCCAACGGGGGGGGATCACTAACTATGGCTACACCTTC
few	TRBV4-2	TRBJ2-4	NA	CASSQDLVGGLMDIQYF	TGTGCCAGCAGCCAAGATCTGGTGGGGGGGCTCATGGACATTCAGTACTTC
NA	TRBV19	TRBJ2-5	TRBD2	CASSIGLAVETQYF	TGTGCCAGTAGTATCGGACTAGCGGTGGAGACCCAGTACTTC
NA	TRBV2	TRBJ2-3	NA	CASGGDSRYGDTQYF	TGTGCCAGCGGGGGGGACAGCCGGTATGGAGATACGCAGTATTTT
NA	TRBV12-3/TRBV12-4	TRBJ1-2	NA	CASSLNSQNYGYTF	TGTGCCAGCAGTTTGAACAGTCAAAACTATGGCTACACCTTC
NA	TRBV2	TRBJ2-3	NA	CASSEVGGDTDTQYF	TGTGCCAGCAGTGAGGTCGGCGGAGACACAGATACGCAGTATTTT